This T cell receptor beta chain was captured in a study of T cell responses to AZD1222 COVID-19 vaccine. Regarding this clone: Its antigen is as yet unknown.

Study-wide points: Spike-wide vaccine-associated CD4 TCRs dominated at 160-218 and 743-854. Receipt of two AZD1222 doses was followed by a rise in Spike-specific TCR breadth and depth.

Generated by immunoSEQ multiplex PCR, the TCRdb table keeps only in-frame clones and is missing some. This sample has around 130,000 clones; roughly nine tenths occur once, and the top ten carry 3.1%. Germline CDR1 is MNHEY and CDR2 is SVGAGI. The V gene lost 6 bases and the J gene lost 7 bases, with 9 bases spanning the gap. The CDR3 is 11 amino acids. This TCR derives from an adult in good health. The specimen was peripheral blood, collected on day 0 of AZD1222 vaccination. The chain carries TRBV6-5 and TRBJ1-2, with D hard to call. CDR3 in amino acids: CASRLEVGYTF. In DNA, the CDR3 is TGTGCCAGCAGATTAGAGGTTGGCTACACCTTC.